This T cell receptor (beta chain) was retrieved from a study of tumor-infiltrating lymphocytes in primary liver carcinoma. A primer matching the constant region was used to make TCR beta cDNA from approximately 0.45 ug of total RNA. Libraries covering TCR beta were generated through three nested multiplex PCR rounds (using a slightly modified ARM-PCR). The first two PCR rounds, around 11 cycles each, used TRBV1-TRBV30 forward primers and a C-beta reverse primer. TCRdb reanalysed the multiplex PCR reads using MiXCR and keeps one entry per CDR3 protein. The table lists about 330,000 distinct CDR3 sequences, around three fifths of them singletons. Blood RNA was derived from unsorted whole blood, and germline DNA was extracted too. Study-wide results and limits: Bulk, unsorted sampling meant CD4+ and CD8+ repertoires went uncompared.

This CDR3 has 16 residues. Germline V gene data show CDR1 as SGHRS and CDR2 as YFSETQ. Trimming took 0 bases from V and 4 from J, leaving 16 bases between them. About this clonotype itself: Its antigen remains unidentified.

The clonotype comes from a man between 35 and 55 years old with primary liver carcinoma and hepatitis B virus infection. Sequencing input: peripheral blood. This chain joins TRBV5-1 and TRBJ2-5, with D possibly matching TRBD2 (5 bases). The CDR3 spells CASSLGESGGRETQYF. Written as DNA, the CDR3 is TGCGCCAGCAGCTTGGGGGAGTCTGGTGGGCGAGAGACCCAGTACTTC.